The TCR beta chain under discussion was sequenced for a study of technical replicates of blood from a few donors. Using immunoSEQ multiplex PCR, the repertoire was profiled, and TCRdb retains in-frame clones only, with some absent. In the table there are 67,000 or so clones, roughly 89% of which are singletons. Trimming took 4 bases from V and 0 from J; bases not matched to a gene: 4. The germline gives CDR1 SGHDT, CDR2 YYEEEE. This CDR3 contains 15 residues. The material sequenced was T cells isolated from PBMCs. The rearrangement uses TRBV5-6 and TRBJ2-1, with TRBD2 matching over 7 bases. The source is a human donor in good health. CDR3 sequence (DNA): TGTGCCAGCAGCACTAGGACTAGCTCCTACAATGAGCAGTTCTTC. Encoded protein: CASSTRTSSYNEQFF.